The source of this TCR beta chain is a study of blood T cell repertoires in COVID-19. Original processing methods: Estimation of nucleated cell counts relied on the amplification of reference gene primers. Produced via immunoSEQ multiplex PCR; TCRdb's table is partial and in-frame only. The V and J calls and clone size were taken over from that table, and D and trimming were inferred from the DNA. The sample has 170,000 or so clones, 70% to 90% seen once. V shed 0 bases, J shed 4 bases, and the junction held 5 bases outside the gene matches. CDR1 is MNHEY, CDR2 SVGEGT, per germline. The CDR3 totals 16 residues.

The sequence was obtained from a young man who had recovered from COVID-19. This chain uses TRBV6-2 or TRBV6-3 with TRBJ2-1, with 8 bases identical to TRBD2. Source material: peripheral blood. Written as DNA, the CDR3 is TGTGCCAGCAGTTACTCGCGGGGGGCAGGGTACAATGAGCAGTTCTTC. Its translation is CASSYSRGAGYNEQFF.